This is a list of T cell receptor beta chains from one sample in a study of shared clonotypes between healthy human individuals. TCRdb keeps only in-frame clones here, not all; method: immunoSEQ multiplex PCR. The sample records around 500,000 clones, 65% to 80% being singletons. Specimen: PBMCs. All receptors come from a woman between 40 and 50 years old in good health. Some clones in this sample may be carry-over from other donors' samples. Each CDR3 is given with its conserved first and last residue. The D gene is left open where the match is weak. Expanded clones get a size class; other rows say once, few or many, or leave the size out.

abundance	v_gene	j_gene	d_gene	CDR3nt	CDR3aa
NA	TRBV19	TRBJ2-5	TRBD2	TGTGCCAGTAAACCGGGCGGGAGTGGCCAAGAGACCCAGTACTTC	CASKPGGSGQETQYF
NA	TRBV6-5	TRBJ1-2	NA	TGTGCCAGCAGTTACGACAGCTCTATTGGCTACACCTTC	CASSYDSSIGYTF
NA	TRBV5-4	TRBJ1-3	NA	TGTGCCAGCAGCTTGGGCCGGGGACACTCTGGAAACACCATATATTTT	CASSLGRGHSGNTIYF
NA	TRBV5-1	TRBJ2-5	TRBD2	TGCGCCAGCAGCTTGCCGGGAGGAGAGACCCAGTACTTC	CASSLPGGETQYF
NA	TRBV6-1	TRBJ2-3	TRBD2	TGTGCCAGCAGTGAGGACGGGAGGGGAAGCACAGATACGCAGTATTTT	CASSEDGRGSTDTQYF
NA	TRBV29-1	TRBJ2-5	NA	TGCAGCGTCACAGACCGATCCGAGACCCAGTACTTC	CSVTDRSETQYF
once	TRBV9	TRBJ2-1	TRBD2	TGTGCCAGCAGCCCTCGGGGACTAGCGGGAGTGGGTGAGCAGTTCTTC	CASSPRGLAGVGEQFF
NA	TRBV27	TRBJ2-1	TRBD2	TGTGCCAGCGGGCGGTGGAGGGAGGGCTACAATGAGCAGTTCTTC	CASGRWREGYNEQFF
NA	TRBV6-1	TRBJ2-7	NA	TGTGCCAGCAGTGAAGACAGCCTCTACGAGCAGTACTTC	CASSEDSLYEQYF
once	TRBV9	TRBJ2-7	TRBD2	TGTGCCAGCAGCCCAAGGGGGACTAGCGGGATTTACGAGCAGTACTTC	CASSPRGTSGIYEQYF
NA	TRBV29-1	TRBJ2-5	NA	TGCAGCGTTGTTGCGGTTGAGACCCAGTACTTC	CSVVAVETQYF
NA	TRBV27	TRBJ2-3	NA	TGTGCCAGCAGTGTAATCCGGGACTGGGCATCAGATACGCAGTATTTT	CASSVIRDWASDTQYF
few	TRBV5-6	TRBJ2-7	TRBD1	TGTGCCAGCAGCTCCCACCGGGACAGGGGTATCGTTACCTACGAGCAGTACTTC	CASSSHRDRGIVTYEQYF
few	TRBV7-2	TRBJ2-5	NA	TGTGCCAGCAGCTACACCGGGACCCCATTACCCGGGGAGACCCAGTACTTC	CASSYTGTPLPGETQYF
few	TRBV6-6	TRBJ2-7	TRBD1	TGTGCCAGCAGTTCAACCGGGACAGGAATCTACGAGCAGTACTTC	CASSSTGTGIYEQYF
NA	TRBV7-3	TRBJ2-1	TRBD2	TGTGCCAGCAGCTTAATGGCAGGGAGGGAGGGTGAGCAGTTCTTC	CASSLMAGREGEQFF
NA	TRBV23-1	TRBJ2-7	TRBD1	TGCGCCAGCAGCGACAGGGGAGTCGTCGAGCAGTACTTC	CASSDRGVVEQYF
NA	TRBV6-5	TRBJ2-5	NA	TGTGCCAGCAGTTACTCGGGGGGACCCGAGACCCAGTACTTC	CASSYSGGPETQYF
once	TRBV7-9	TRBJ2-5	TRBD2	TGTGCCAGCAGTTCGGACAGGCGGGGGGGAGAGACCCAGTACTTC	CASSSDRRGGETQYF
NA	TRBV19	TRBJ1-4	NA	TGTGCCAGTAGTCCCCTAGCGGGCATTGCTAATGAAAAACTGTTTTTT	CASSPLAGIANEKLFF
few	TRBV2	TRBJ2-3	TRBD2	TGTGCCAGCAGTGGGTCCACAGCGGGGGGGACGTATACGCAGTATTTT	CASSGSTAGGTYTQYF
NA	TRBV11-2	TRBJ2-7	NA	TGTGCCAGCAGCCCCCGGGGGGGACAGGGCCTCGAGCAGTACTTC	CASSPRGGQGLEQYF
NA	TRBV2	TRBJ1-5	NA	TGTGCCAGCGGCCCAGGGAGGGATCAGCCCCAGCATTTT	CASGPGRDQPQHF
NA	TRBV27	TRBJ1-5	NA	TGTGCCAGCAGTCTCCGGGGCATTTATAGCAATCAGCCCCAGCATTTT	CASSLRGIYSNQPQHF
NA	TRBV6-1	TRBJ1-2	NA	TGTGCCAGCAGTTCGGCCCCGTCGGGGAGTGATGGCTACACCTTC	CASSSAPSGSDGYTF
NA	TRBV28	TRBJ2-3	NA	TGTGCCAGCAGGTCGCCTGGTGCAGATACGCAGTATTTT	CASRSPGADTQYF
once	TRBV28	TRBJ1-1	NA	TGTGCCAGCATCCCGACACCGGTGAACACTGAAGCTTTCTTT	CASIPTPVNTEAFF